The 31 T cell receptor beta chains below come from one sample, sequenced in a study of graft-versus-host responses after intestinal transplantation (dated by TCRdb to the early 2020s). These receptors' antigens are unknown. Library construction relied on the immunoSEQ multiplex PCR assay. TCRdb holds this immuneACCESS table with in-frame rearrangements only. Some clones are missing; in checked studies, unresolved V genes explain under half, and the rest has no known cause. Present in this sample are under 130,000 clones, 93% of which were seen just once. The leading ten clones occupy around 1% of the sample. Reading the label with the study, this specimen's time point is: cells obtained before transplantation from donor or recipient. The material was unstimulated CD8+ T cells sorted from spleen or lymph node cells, obtained before intestinal transplant. These receptors were collected from a human donor who received an intestinal transplant.

The rearrangement links TRBV7-6 to TRBJ2-7; 9 bases match TRBD2. This CDR3 comprises 14 residues. Germline CDR1 and CDR2: SGHVS and FNYEAQ. J was trimmed by 3 bases and V by 5 bases; bases with no gene match: 5. DNA for the CDR3: TGTGCCAGCAGCCTCGGGCGGGGGGGCTACGAGCAGTACTTC. This gives the protein CASSLGRGGYEQYF.

The chain has TRBV7-6 and TRBJ1-5; D is perhaps TRBD1 (6 bases). This CDR3 comprises 14 residues. The germline V and J ends were trimmed by 3 bases and 6 bases, with 12 bases remaining between them. CDR1 and CDR2 (germline): SGHVS, FNYEAQ. The CDR3 DNA is TGTGCCAGCAGCTTGGACAGTTCGGGTCAGCCCCAGCATTTT. Residues: CASSLDSSGQPQHF.

The chain recombines TRBV25-1 with TRBJ1-1; no firm D call. Germline V CDR1 and CDR2: MGHDK, SYGVNS. CDR3 length: 15 residues. V dropped 5 bases and J dropped 0 bases, with 13 bases sitting between them. CDR3 DNA sequence: TGTGCCAGCAGTCCGCTTGGGGAACTGAACACTGAAGCTTTCTTT. It translates to CASSPLGELNTEAFF.

The chain uses TRBV30 and TRBJ2-3; the D is unclear. V shed 0 bases and J shed 1 base, with 8 bases lying between them. The CDR3 is made up of 14 amino acids. Looked up from germline, CDR1 is GTSNPN and CDR2 is SVGIG (reference sequence). The CDR3 coding sequence is TGTGCCTGGAGTGTACTTAGTGGCACAGATACGCAGTATTTT. It translates to CAWSVLSGTDTQYF.

CDR3 in amino acids: CASSISGDFYNEQFF. The CDR3 DNA sequence: TGTGCCAGTAGTATTAGCGGGGACTTCTACAATGAGCAGTTCTTC. The chain employs TRBV19 and TRBJ2-1, with 8 bases identical to TRBD2. J lost 3 bases, V lost 3 bases, and 4 bases had no gene match. CDR3 length: 15 residues. Germline V gene data show CDR1 as LNHDA and CDR2 as SQIVND (reference sequence).

This chain connects TRBV5-4 to TRBJ1-2, with D possibly being TRBD1 (5 bases). With 0 bases removed from V and 0 bases from J, the gap between germline ends came to 6 bases. The CDR3 runs to 14 residues. CDR1 SGHNT and CDR2 YYREEE come from the germline V gene (reference sequence). CDR3 DNA sequence: TGTGCCAGCAGCTTGGAAGGGGCTAACTATGGCTACACCTTC. This gives the protein CASSLEGANYGYTF.

The chain couples TRBV2 to TRBJ2-5; tentatively, D is TRBD2 (6 bases). Germline CDR1 and CDR2: SNHLY and FYNNEI. V gave up 5 bases and J gave up 2 bases, with 18 bases separating them. The CDR3 is made up of 16 amino acids. CDR3 DNA: TGTGCCAGCAGTTCCTTATGGGGGGACCTACAAGAGACCCAGTACTTC. Its translation: CASSSLWGDLQETQYF. The whole variable domain, filled in from reference TRBV2 and TRBJ2-5, reads EPEVTQTPSHQVTQMGQEVILRCVPISNHLYFYWYRQILGQKVEFLVSFYNNEISEKSEIFDDQFSVERPDGSNFTLKIRSTKLEDSAMYFCASSSLWGDLQETQYFGPGTRLLVL.

The chain uses TRBV29-1 and TRBJ2-5; D not resolved. The CDR3 is 13 residues long. The V end lost 2 bases, the J end lost 5 bases, and 12 bases lay between the germline ends. CDR1 is SQVTM, CDR2 ANQGSEA, per germline. CDR3: CSVEFRVGETQYF. The CDR3 nucleotides read TGCAGCGTTGAATTCCGGGTGGGGGAGACCCAGTACTTC. Together with reference TRBV29-1 and TRBJ2-5, the CDR3 gives the full variable domain: SAVISQKPSRDICQRGTSLTIQCQVDSQVTMMFWYRQQPGQSLTLIATANQGSEATYESGFVIDKFPISRPNLTFSTLTVSNMSPEDSSIYLCSVEFRVGETQYFGPGTRLLVL.

V and J are TRBV4-1 and TRBJ1-1, with D possibly matching TRBD1 (5 bases). The V end was cut by 3 bases, the J end by 5 bases, with 16 bases between. Germline V CDR1 and CDR2: MGHRA, YSYEKL. CDR3 length equals 15 residues. This CDR3 is CASSQYKGQRTEAFF. The CDR3 nucleotides are TGCGCCAGCAGCCAGTATAAGGGGCAGAGGACTGAAGCTTTCTTT.

The V gene is TRBV9, the J gene TRBJ2-1, with D possibly matching TRBD1 (6 bases). Germline values: CDR1 SGDLS, CDR2 YYNGEE. CDR3 size: 15 residues. Trimming left V 3 bases short and J 2 bases short, with 12 bases between. The CDR3 region is CASSGGQNTYNEQFF. CDR3 sequence (DNA): TGTGCCAGCAGCGGCGGACAGAATACCTACAATGAGCAGTTCTTC.

This chain connects TRBV10-3 to TRBJ2-7, with a weak D call TRBD2 (7 bases). This CDR3 has 15 residues. CDR1 is ENHRY, CDR2 SYGVKD, per germline. Trimming cost V 3 bases and J 2 bases, with 14 bases left between them. The CDR3 is CAISDQAGATYEQYF. Here the CDR3 DNA reads TGTGCCATCAGTGATCAGGCGGGGGCCACCTACGAGCAGTACTTC.

This chain links TRBV7-2 with TRBJ2-7; 7 bases are shared with TRBD2. The V gene's germline CDR1 is SGHTA and CDR2 FQGNSA. There are 14 residues in the CDR3. The V and J ends lost 3 bases and 0 bases, in that order; junction bases with no gene match: 2. Here the CDR3 reads CASSLGGGSYEQYF. CDR3 DNA: TGTGCCAGCAGCTTGGGCGGGGGCTCCTACGAGCAGTACTTC.

J is TRBJ2-7 and V is TRBV5-1, with 7 bases aligning to TRBD1. Germline CDR1 SGHRS, CDR2 YFSETQ. The CDR3 length is 16 residues. Trimming at V came to 6 bases and at J to 0 bases, leaving 12 bases not matched to a gene. The CDR3 region is CASTQGPPGGSYEQYF. DNA for the CDR3: TGCGCCAGCACCCAAGGTCCCCCAGGGGGCTCCTACGAGCAGTACTTC.

The CDR3 spells CASSLEDTDTQYF. CDR3 DNA sequence: TGTGCCAGCAGCTTAGAGGACACAGATACGCAGTATTTT. The V gene is TRBV11-3, the J gene TRBJ2-3; D gene uncertain. The V gene lost 0 bases and the J gene lost 2 bases, with 3 bases spanning the gap. CDR3 length: 13 amino acids. Looked up from germline, CDR1 is SGHNT and CDR2 is YENEEA.

This sequence joins TRBV20-1 and TRBJ2-7; unclear D gene. V was cut by 1 base and J by 5 bases, with 3 bases left in between. Germline CDR1 and CDR2: DFQATT and SNEGSKA (reference sequence). The CDR3 contains 10 residues. The CDR3 coding sequence is TGCAGTGCTAGAGGTGACGAGCAGTACTTC. It specifies CSARGDEQYF.

The DNA for the CDR3 is TGCAGCGTTGGGGCGGGACAGGGTGCAGAGCAGTTCTTC. It specifies CSVGAGQGAEQFF. The V call is TRBV29-1, the J call TRBJ2-1; TRBD1 agrees at 9 bases. Losses at the gene ends were 4 bases for V and 10 bases for J; bases not matched to a gene: 8. The length of the CDR3 is 13 residues. Germline V gives CDR1 SQVTM, CDR2 ANQGSEA.

This chain uses TRBV6-6 with TRBJ2-2, with TRBD2 as a possible D gene (7 bases). Germline loops: CDR1 MNHNY, CDR2 SVGAGI (reference sequence). V lost 6 bases to trimming and J lost 6 bases, with 17 bases between them. This CDR3 has 15 amino acids. The DNA of the CDR3 is TGTGCCAGCAGCCACGGGGGGCTTTTGGCCGGGGAGCTGTTTTTT. Protein: CASSHGGLLAGELFF.

This chain connects TRBV6-1 to TRBJ2-7; D is perhaps TRBD2 (6 bases). V was pared by 2 bases and J by 5 bases, with 13 bases between. The CDR3 is 14 residues long. Germline assignment: CDR1 MNHNS and CDR2 SASEGT. CDR3 residues: CASSEWGGANEQYF. The CDR3 bases are TGTGCCAGCAGTGAATGGGGCGGGGCAAACGAGCAGTACTTC.

The chain employs TRBV5-4 and TRBJ2-6; 10 bases align to TRBD1. V lost 6 bases, J lost 4 bases, and 7 bases stayed unmatched. This CDR3 is 16 amino acids long. Germline-derived CDR1 and CDR2 are SGHNT and YYREEE (reference sequence). CDR3 protein: CASTGTGVQGANVLTF. Written as DNA, the CDR3 is TGTGCCAGCACGGGGACAGGGGTACAGGGGGCCAACGTCCTGACTTTC.

The chain employs TRBV29-1 and TRBJ2-1; TRBD1 matches at 7 bases. The CDR3 has 13 amino acids. V lost 3 bases to trimming and J lost 4 bases; unmatched junction nucleotides: 3. Germline values: CDR1 SQVTM, CDR2 ANQGSEA. This chain's CDR3 is CSVDGTVYNEQFF. In DNA form, the CDR3 reads TGCAGCGTTGATGGGACAGTATACAATGAGCAGTTCTTC.

This chain joins TRBV7-2 and TRBJ2-7; D call uncertain. From germline, CDR1 is SGHTA and CDR2 FQGNSA. V was trimmed by 4 bases and J by 6 bases, leaving 13 bases between them. This CDR3 comprises 13 residues. The CDR3 DNA reads as TGTGCCAGCAGCTCCATCCCGGCCCGCGAGCAGTACTTC. This sequence encodes CASSSIPAREQYF.

This chain uses TRBV7-9 with TRBJ1-2; 7 nucleotides match TRBD1. V gave up 6 bases and J gave up 8 bases; unmatched junction bases: 9. CDR3 length equals 13 residues. Germline lookup yields CDR1 SEHNR and CDR2 FQNEAQ (reference sequence). CDR3 DNA: TGTGCCAGCAGTGAACAGGGGCACGACGGCTACACCTTC. This encodes CASSEQGHDGYTF. The full variable domain, its missing parts supplied by reference TRBV7-9 and TRBJ1-2, is DTGVSQNPRHKITKRGQNVTFRCDPISEHNRLYWYRQTLGQGPEFLTYFQNEAQLEKSRLLSDRFSAERPKGSFSTLEIQRTEQGDSAMYLCASSEQGHDGYTFGSGTRLTVV.

As to this clone: The identical CDR3 is also encoded by other nucleotide sequences in the sample. CDR3 loop: CASSGTGIRNEQFF. In DNA, the CDR3 is TGTGCCAGCAGTGGAACAGGGATCCGGAATGAGCAGTTCTTC. The chain employs TRBV2 and TRBJ2-1; D is possibly TRBD1 (6 bases). Trimming took 4 bases from V and 7 from J, leaving 14 bases between them. Looked up from germline, CDR1 is SNHLY and CDR2 is FYNNEI. The CDR3 contains 14 residues.

This clone was recorded once. This chain joins TRBV10-3 and TRBJ2-5; TRBD2 matches at 9 bases. The V gene's germline CDR1 is ENHRY and CDR2 SYGVKD. CDR3 length: 14 amino acids. V lost 6 bases to trimming and J lost 0 bases; unmatched junction nucleotides: 2. The CDR3 DNA follows: TGTGCCATCAGCCAGCGGGGGGACCAAGAGACCCAGTACTTC. Encoded protein: CAISQRGDQETQYF.

The rearrangement links TRBV7-9 to TRBJ2-3; 11 nucleotides match TRBD2. Unmatched junction bases numbered 5, after V lost 2 bases and J lost 1 base. Germline V gives CDR1 SEHNR, CDR2 FQNEAQ (reference sequence). The CDR3 is 17 amino acids. CDR3: CASSLSPLAGGTDTQYF. The CDR3 DNA is TGTGCCAGCAGCTTAAGTCCACTAGCGGGGGGCACAGATACGCAGTATTTT.

J is TRBJ2-7 and V is TRBV4-1, with unresolved D. Looked up from germline, CDR1 is MGHRA and CDR2 is YSYEKL. V lost 4 bases to trimming and J lost 0 bases, with 4 bases between them. The CDR3 is made up of 12 amino acids. The CDR3 loop is CASSPPSYEQYF. DNA of the CDR3: TGCGCCAGCAGCCCGCCCTCCTACGAGCAGTACTTC.

This sequence joins TRBV30 and TRBJ1-5; perhaps TRBD1 as D (6 bases). The CDR3 contains 13 residues. Germline CDR1 and CDR2: GTSNPN and SVGIG (reference sequence). Trimming removed 5 bases from V and 0 bases from J, with 8 bases in between. CDR3 nucleotide sequence: TGTGCCTGGGGACAGCATAGCAATCAGCCCCAGCATTTT. This gives the protein CAWGQHSNQPQHF.

Only one count was recorded for this clone. The chain recombines TRBV14 with TRBJ2-7; tentatively, D is TRBD1 (6 bases). CDR1 and CDR2 (germline): SGHDN, FVKESK. The CDR3 runs to 15 residues. V lost 5 bases, J lost 0 bases, and 14 bases lay in between. The CDR3 spells CASSSPGTHSYEQYF. CDR3 DNA: TGTGCCAGCAGCTCCCCCGGGACACACTCCTACGAGCAGTACTTC. Supplemented by reference TRBV14 and TRBJ2-7, the full variable domain reads EAGVTQFPSHSVIEKGQTVTLRCDPISGHDNLYWYRRVMGKEIKFLLHFVKESKQDESGMPNNRFLAERTGGTYSTLKVQPAELEDSGVYFCASSSPGTHSYEQYFGPGTRLTVT.

This chain joins TRBV29-1 and TRBJ1-2; D ambiguous. Germline V gene lookup returns CDR1 SQVTM and CDR2 ANQGSEA. This CDR3 comprises 13 residues. V was shortened by 2 bases and J by 3 bases, with 10 bases between the two germline ends. The chain's CDR3 is CSVECLDDYGYTF. For the CDR3, the DNA is TGCAGCGTTGAATGTTTGGATGACTATGGCTACACCTTC.

The chain is built from TRBV5-1 and TRBJ2-7; 10 bases agree with TRBD1. CDR1 and CDR2 from the germline V gene are SGHRS and YFSETQ. The CDR3 spans 14 residues. With V trimmed by 3 bases and J by 4 bases, 4 bases remained unmatched. The CDR3 DNA reads TGCGCCAGCAGCTCAGGGACAGGGGCGTACGAGCAGTACTTC. It codes for CASSSGTGAYEQYF.

The chain employs TRBV4-1 and TRBJ1-2, with no clear D. Trimming took 0 bases from V and 5 from J, leaving 16 bases between them. Germline CDR1 MGHRA, CDR2 YSYEKL. The CDR3 is made up of 16 amino acids. The CDR3 DNA sequence: TGCGCCAGCAGCCAAGAGTCGGTGGCTTCCGCATATGGCTACACCTTC. Translated: CASSQESVASAYGYTF.